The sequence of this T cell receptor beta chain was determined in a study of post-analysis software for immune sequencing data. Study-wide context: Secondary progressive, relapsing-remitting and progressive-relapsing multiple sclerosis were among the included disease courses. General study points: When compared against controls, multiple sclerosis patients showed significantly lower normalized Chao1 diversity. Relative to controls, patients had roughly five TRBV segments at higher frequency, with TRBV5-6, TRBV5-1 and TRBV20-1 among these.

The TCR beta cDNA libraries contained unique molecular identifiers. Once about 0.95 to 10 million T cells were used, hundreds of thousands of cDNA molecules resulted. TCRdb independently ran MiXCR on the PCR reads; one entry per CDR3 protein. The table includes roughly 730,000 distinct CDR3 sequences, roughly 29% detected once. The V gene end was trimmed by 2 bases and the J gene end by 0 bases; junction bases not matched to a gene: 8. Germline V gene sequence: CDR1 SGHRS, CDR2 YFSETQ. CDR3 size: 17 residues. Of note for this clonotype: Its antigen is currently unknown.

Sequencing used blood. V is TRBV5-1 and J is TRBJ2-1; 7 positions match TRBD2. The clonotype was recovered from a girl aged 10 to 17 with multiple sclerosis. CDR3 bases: TGCGCCAGCAGCTTTTTTTTCGGGGGGAGCTCCTACAATGAGCAGTTCTTC. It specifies CASSFFFGGSSYNEQFF.